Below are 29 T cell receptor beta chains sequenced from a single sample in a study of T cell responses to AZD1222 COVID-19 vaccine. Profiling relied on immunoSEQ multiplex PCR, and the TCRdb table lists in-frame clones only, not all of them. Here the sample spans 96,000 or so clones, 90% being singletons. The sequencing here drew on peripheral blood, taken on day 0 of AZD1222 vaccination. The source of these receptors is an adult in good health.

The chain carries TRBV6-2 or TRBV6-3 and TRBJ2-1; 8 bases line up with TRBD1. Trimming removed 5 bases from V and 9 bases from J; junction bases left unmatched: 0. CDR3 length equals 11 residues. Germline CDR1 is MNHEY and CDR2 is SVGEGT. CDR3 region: CASSDRGEQFF. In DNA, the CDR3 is TGTGCCAGCAGTGACAGGGGTGAGCAGTTCTTC.

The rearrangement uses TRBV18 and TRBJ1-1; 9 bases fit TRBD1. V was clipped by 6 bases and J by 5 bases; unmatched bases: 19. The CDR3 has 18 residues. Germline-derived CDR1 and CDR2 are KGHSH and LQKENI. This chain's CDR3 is CASSIRLVTGGSGTEAFF. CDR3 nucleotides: TGTGCCAGCTCGATACGGCTAGTTACAGGGGGCTCAGGTACTGAAGCTTTCTTT.

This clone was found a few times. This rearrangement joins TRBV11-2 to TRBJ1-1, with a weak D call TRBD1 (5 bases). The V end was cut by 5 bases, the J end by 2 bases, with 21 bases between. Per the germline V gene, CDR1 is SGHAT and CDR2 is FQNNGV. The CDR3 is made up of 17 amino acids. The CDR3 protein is CASSPRGGRRSNTEAFF. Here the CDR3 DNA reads TGTGCCAGCAGCCCCCGGGGGGGGAGGAGATCCAACACTGAAGCTTTCTTT.

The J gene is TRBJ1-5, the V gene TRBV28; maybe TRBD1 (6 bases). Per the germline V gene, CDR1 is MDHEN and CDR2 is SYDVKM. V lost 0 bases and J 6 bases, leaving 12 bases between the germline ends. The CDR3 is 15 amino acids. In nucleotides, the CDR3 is TGTGCCAGCAGTTTATGGTCAGGGGAGGGTCAGCCCCAGCATTTT. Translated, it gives CASSLWSGEGQPQHF. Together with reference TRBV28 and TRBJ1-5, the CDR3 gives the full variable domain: DVKVTQSSRYLVKRTGEKVFLECVQDMDHENMFWYRQDPGLGLRLIYFSYDVKMKEKGDIPEGYSVSREKKERFSLILESASTNQTSMYLCASSLWSGEGQPQHFGDGTRLSIL.

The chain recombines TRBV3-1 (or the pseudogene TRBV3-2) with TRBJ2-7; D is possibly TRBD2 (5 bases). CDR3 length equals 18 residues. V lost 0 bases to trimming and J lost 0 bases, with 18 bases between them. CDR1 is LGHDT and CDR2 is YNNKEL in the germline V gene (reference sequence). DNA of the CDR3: TGTGCCAGCAGCCAAGAAGGAGGCAAGTCCAGGCTCTCCTACGAGCAGTACTTC. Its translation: CASSQEGGKSRLSYEQYF.

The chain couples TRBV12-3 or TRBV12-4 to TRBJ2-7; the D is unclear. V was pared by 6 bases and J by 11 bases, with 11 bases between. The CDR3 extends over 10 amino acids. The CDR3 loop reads CASSPAQEYF. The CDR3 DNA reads TGTGCCAGCAGCCCCGCGCAGGAGTACTTC.

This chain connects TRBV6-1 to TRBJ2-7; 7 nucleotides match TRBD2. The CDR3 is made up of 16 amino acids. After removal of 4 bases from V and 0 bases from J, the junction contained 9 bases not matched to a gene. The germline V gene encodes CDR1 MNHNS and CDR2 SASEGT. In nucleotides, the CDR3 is TGTGCCAGCAGTGTCTCTGATGGCGGGGGCTCCTACGAGCAGTACTTC. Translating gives CASSVSDGGGSYEQYF.

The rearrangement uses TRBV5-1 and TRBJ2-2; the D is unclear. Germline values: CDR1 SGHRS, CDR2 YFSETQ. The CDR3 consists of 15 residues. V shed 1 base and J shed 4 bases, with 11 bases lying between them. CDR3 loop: CASSLSLPLTGELFF. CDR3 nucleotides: TGCGCCAGCAGCTTGTCCCTTCCCCTCACCGGGGAGCTGTTTTTT.

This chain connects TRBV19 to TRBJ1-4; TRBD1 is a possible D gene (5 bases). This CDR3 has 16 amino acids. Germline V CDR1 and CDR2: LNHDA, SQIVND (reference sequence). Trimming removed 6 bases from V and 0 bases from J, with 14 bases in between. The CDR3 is CASSERGGATNEKLFF. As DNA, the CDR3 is TGTGCCAGTAGCGAGCGGGGGGGAGCAACTAATGAAAAACTGTTTTTT.

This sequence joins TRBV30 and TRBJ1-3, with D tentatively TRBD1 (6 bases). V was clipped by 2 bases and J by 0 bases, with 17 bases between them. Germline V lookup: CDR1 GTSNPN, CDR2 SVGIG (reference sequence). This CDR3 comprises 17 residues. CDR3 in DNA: TGTGCCTGGAGTCGTGACAGGACGGCTATCTCTGGAAACACCATATATTTT. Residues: CAWSRDRTAISGNTIYF.

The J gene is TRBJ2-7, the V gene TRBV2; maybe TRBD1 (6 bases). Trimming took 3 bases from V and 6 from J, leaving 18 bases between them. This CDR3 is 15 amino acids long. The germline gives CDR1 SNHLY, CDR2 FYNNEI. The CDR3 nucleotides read TGTGCCAGCAGTGACCGGGACACAACGCCCCGCGAGCAGTACTTC. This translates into CASSDRDTTPREQYF.

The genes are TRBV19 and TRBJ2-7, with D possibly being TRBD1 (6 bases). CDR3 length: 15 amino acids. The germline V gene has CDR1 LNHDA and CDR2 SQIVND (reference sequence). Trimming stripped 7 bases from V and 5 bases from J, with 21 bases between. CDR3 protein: CASTPLGPRGHEQYF. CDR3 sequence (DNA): TGTGCCAGTACCCCCCTCGGGCCCAGGGGTCACGAGCAGTACTTC.

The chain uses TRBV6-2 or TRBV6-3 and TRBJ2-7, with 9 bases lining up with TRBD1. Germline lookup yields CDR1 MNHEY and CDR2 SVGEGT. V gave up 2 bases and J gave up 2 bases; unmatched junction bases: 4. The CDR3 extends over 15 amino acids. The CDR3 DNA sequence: TGTGCCAGCAGTTACCCGAGACAGGGGGCCTACGAGCAGTACTTC. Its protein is CASSYPRQGAYEQYF.

In nucleotides, the CDR3 is TGTGCCAGCACGGGCGGGCCCAGCACAGATACGCAGTATTTT. Amino acid sequence: CASTGGPSTDTQYF. The chain carries TRBV28 and TRBJ2-3; possible D gene TRBD2, 5 bases. In germline, CDR1 is MDHEN, CDR2 SYDVKM. This CDR3 has 14 amino acids. Trimming removed 7 bases from V and 0 bases from J, with 11 bases in between.

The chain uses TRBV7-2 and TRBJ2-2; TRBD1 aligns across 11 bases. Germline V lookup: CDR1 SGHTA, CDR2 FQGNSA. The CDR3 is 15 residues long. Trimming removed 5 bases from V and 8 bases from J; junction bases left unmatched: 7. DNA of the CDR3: TGTGCCAGCAGCCCGAGGACAGGGGGCGGGGGGGAGCTGTTTTTT. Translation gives CASSPRTGGGGELFF.

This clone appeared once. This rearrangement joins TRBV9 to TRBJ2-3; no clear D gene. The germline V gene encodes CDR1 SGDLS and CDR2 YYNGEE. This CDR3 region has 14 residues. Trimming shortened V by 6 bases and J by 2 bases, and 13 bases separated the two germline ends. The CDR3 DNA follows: TGTGCCAGCACCGCGAGAGGAGTCACAGATACGCAGTATTTT. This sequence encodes CASTARGVTDTQYF.

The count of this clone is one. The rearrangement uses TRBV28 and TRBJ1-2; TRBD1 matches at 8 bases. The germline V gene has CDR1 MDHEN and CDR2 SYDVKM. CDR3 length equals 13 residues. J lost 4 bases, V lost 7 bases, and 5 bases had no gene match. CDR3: CASTTRGLYGYTF. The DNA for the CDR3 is TGTGCCAGCACCACCAGGGGGCTCTATGGCTACACCTTC.

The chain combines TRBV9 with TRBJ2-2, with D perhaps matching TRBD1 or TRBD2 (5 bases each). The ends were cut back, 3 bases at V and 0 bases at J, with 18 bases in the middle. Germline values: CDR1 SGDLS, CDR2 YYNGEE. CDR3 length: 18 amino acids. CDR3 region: CASSARPGTATNTGELFF. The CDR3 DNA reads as TGTGCCAGCAGCGCCCGCCCCGGGACGGCCACGAACACCGGGGAGCTGTTTTTT.

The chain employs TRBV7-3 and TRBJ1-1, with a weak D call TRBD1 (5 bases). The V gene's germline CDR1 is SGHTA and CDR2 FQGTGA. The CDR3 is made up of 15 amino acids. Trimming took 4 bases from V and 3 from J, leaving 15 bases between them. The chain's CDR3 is CASSSKGARDTEAFF. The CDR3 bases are TGTGCCAGCAGCTCCAAAGGGGCGAGGGACACTGAAGCTTTCTTT.

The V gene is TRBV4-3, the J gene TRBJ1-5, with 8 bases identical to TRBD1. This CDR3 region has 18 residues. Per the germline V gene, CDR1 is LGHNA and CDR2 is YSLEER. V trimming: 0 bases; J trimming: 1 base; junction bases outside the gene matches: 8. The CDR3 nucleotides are TGCGCCAGCAGCCAAGAGGTGGGACAGGTATACAGCAATCAGCCCCAGCATTTT. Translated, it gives CASSQEVGQVYSNQPQHF.

The CDR3 region is CASSPRLAGSSYEQYF. The CDR3 nucleotides are TGTGCCAGCTCACCGCGACTAGCAGGAAGCTCCTACGAGCAGTACTTC. This sequence joins TRBV18 and TRBJ2-7, with TRBD2 matching over 7 bases. The CDR3 sequence is 16 residues long. The J segment lost 0 bases and the V segment lost 3 bases, leaving 8 bases of the junction unmatched. Looked up from germline, CDR1 is KGHSH and CDR2 is LQKENI.

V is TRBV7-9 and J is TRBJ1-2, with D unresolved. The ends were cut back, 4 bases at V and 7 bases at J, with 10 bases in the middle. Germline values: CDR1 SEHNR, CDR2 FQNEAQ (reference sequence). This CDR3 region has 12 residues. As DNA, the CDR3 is TGTGCCAGCAGCTCAGTCATGGTTGGCTACACCTTC. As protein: CASSSVMVGYTF. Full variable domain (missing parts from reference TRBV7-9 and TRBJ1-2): DTGVSQNPRHKITKRGQNVTFRCDPISEHNRLYWYRQTLGQGPEFLTYFQNEAQLEKSRLLSDRFSAERPKGSFSTLEIQRTEQGDSAMYLCASSSVMVGYTFGSGTRLTVV.

The CDR3 protein is CSVPSAMNTEAFF. CDR3 coding DNA: TGCAGCGTCCCCTCGGCCATGAACACTGAAGCTTTCTTT. V is TRBV29-1 and J is TRBJ1-1; D ambiguous. V shed 6 bases and J shed 0 bases, with 11 bases lying between them. The CDR3 sequence is 13 residues long. Germline V CDR1 and CDR2: SQVTM, ANQGSEA. The full variable domain, with the rest looked up from reference TRBV29-1 and TRBJ1-1, is SAVISQKPSRDICQRGTSLTIQCQVDSQVTMMFWYRQQPGQSLTLIATANQGSEATYESGFVIDKFPISRPNLTFSTLTVSNMSPEDSSIYLCSVPSAMNTEAFFGQGTRLTVV.

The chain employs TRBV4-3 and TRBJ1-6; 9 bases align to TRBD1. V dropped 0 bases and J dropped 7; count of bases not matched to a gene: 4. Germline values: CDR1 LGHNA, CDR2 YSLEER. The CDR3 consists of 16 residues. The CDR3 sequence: CASSQDEGQGNSPLHF. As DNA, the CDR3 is TGCGCCAGCAGCCAAGATGAGGGACAGGGAAATTCACCCCTCCACTTT.

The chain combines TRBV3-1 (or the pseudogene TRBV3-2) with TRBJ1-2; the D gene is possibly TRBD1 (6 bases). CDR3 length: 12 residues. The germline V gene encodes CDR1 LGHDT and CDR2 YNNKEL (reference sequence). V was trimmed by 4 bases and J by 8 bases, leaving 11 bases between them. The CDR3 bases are TGTGCCAGCAGCCGGGACACGGGAGGCTACACCTTC. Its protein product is CASSRDTGGYTF.

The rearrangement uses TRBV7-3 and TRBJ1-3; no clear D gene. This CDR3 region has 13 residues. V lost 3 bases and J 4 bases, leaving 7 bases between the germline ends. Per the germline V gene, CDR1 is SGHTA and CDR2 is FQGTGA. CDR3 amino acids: CASSFDKGNTIYF. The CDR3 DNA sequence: TGTGCCAGCAGCTTTGACAAGGGAAACACCATATATTTT.

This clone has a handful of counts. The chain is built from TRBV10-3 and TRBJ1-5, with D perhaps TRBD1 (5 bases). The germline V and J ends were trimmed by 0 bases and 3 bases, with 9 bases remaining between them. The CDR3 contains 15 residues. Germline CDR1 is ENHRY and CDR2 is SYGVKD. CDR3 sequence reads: CAISESGGSNQPQHF. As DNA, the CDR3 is TGTGCCATCAGTGAGTCGGGGGGATCCAATCAGCCCCAGCATTTT.

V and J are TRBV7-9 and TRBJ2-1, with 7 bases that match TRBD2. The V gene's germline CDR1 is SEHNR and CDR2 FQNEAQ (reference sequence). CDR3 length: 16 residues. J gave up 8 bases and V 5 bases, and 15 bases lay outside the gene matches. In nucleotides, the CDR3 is TGTGCCAGCAGCAGACCAGTGGGAGGGCTGAGGTATGAGCAGTTCTTC. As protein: CASSRPVGGLRYEQFF.

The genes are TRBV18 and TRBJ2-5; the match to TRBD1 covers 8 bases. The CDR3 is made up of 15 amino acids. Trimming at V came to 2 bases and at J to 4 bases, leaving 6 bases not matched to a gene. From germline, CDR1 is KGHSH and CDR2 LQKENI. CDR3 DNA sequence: TGTGCCAGCTCACCAAAGACAGGGGCTGGAGAGACCCAGTACTTC. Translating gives CASSPKTGAGETQYF.